This TCR beta chain was sequenced during a study of blood T cell repertoires in COVID-19. About the study: Samples of COVID-19 (acute and convalescent) were obtained from the United States, Italy and Spain. Sources were T cells, B-cell-depleted T cells, or PBMCs; the material itself was cDNA or gDNA.

Methods used by the authors: Estimation of nucleated cell counts relied on the amplification of reference gene primers. TCRdb's copy holds only in-frame clones and misses some; the assay was immunoSEQ multiplex PCR. The V and J calls and clone size come from that table; D and trimming were worked out from the DNA. The sample consists of roughly 66,000 clones, roughly 82% of them appearing once. The sample holds one count of this clone. This CDR3 is built from 16 residues. Germline CDR1 is LGHDT and CDR2 is YNNKEL (reference sequence). V dropped 2 bases and J dropped 6; count of bases not matched to a gene: 4.

Specimen: peripheral blood. The clonotype comes from a man between 60 and 70 years old with acute or convalescent COVID-19. V and J are TRBV3-1 (or the pseudogene TRBV3-2) and TRBJ2-2; 12 bases are a match to TRBD1. CDR3 residues: CASSQSRDRGPGELFF. The CDR3 nucleotides read TGTGCCAGCAGCCAATCTCGGGACAGGGGGCCCGGGGAGCTGTTTTTT.